These 19 T cell receptor beta chains were sequenced from one sample in a study of T-cell reconstitution after alpha-beta-depleted transplantation in children. Construction of the TCRbeta library involved unique molecular identifiers. TCRdb reanalysed the PCR reads using MiXCR and keeps one entry per CDR3 protein. Altogether under 300,000 distinct CDR3 sequences are present, around 8.9% being singletons, with the ten largest covering over 4.5%. The material sequenced was PBMCs from the stem cell graft donor, taken from the stem cell graft. These receptors were obtained from a human donor who donated a stem cell graft to a child with SCID.

This clonotype showed up many times. V and J are TRBV19 and TRBJ1-1, with D possibly being TRBD1 (6 bases). This CDR3 is 15 amino acids long. V lost 6 bases to trimming and J lost 6 bases, with 20 bases between them. CDR1 is LNHDA, CDR2 SQIVND, per germline (reference sequence). CDR3 in DNA: TGTGCCAGTAGAGAAGAGAACAGGGTCTGGGCTGAAGCTTTCTTT. Translation gives CASREENRVWAEAFF.

This clonotype was observed at least ten times. This sequence joins TRBV5-1 and TRBJ2-1; D is uncertain. This CDR3 spans 15 amino acids. The germline V gene encodes CDR1 SGHRS and CDR2 YFSETQ. The V and J ends lost 2 bases and 10 bases respectively, with 19 bases between them. CDR3 bases: TGCGCCAGCAGCTTAGGGTCCCCGTTAGACGCGGAGCAGTTCTTC. Amino acids: CASSLGSPLDAEQFF. Full variable domain (remainder filled in from reference TRBV5-1 and TRBJ2-1): KAGVTQTPRYLIKTRGQQVTLSCSPISGHRSVSWYQQTPGQGLQFLFEYFSETQRNKGNFPGRFSGRQFSNSRSEMNVSTLELGDSALYLCASSLGSPLDAEQFFGPGTRLTVL.

This clonotype was detected many times. This chain connects TRBV28 to TRBJ1-2; unclear D gene. Germline V gene lookup returns CDR1 MDHEN and CDR2 SYDVKM. CDR3 length: 16 residues. The V and J ends lost 0 bases and 0 bases respectively, with 11 bases between them. Here the CDR3 reads CASSLWVDAANYGYTF. The DNA of the CDR3 is TGTGCCAGCAGTTTATGGGTGGACGCCGCTAACTATGGCTACACCTTC.

This clonotype was found many times. The rearrangement uses TRBV5-1 and TRBJ2-7, with D perhaps matching TRBD2 (6 bases). Germline V lookup: CDR1 SGHRS, CDR2 YFSETQ. V lost 3 bases to trimming and J lost 4 bases, with 23 bases between them. The CDR3 is 17 residues long. CDR3 protein: CASSSGVAAGILYEQYF. The CDR3 nucleotides read TGCGCCAGCAGCTCCGGTGTAGCTGCGGGAATTCTTTACGAGCAGTACTTC.

The rearrangement links TRBV5-1 to TRBJ2-6; D is perhaps TRBD2 (5 bases). Germline CDR1 and CDR2: SGHRS and YFSETQ. V was clipped by 0 bases and J by 0 bases, with 25 bases between them. The CDR3 has 22 residues. The CDR3 DNA reads as TGCGCCAGCAGCTTGGTCGACCCGTGGTACGGCACCAGCGGCTCTGGGGCCAACGTCCTGACTTTC. Residues: CASSLVDPWYGTSGSGANVLTF.

This clonotype was picked up a small number of times. The rearrangement links TRBV9 to TRBJ2-1; the match to TRBD1 covers 7 bases. The CDR3 extends over 14 amino acids. Trimming cost V 4 bases and J 3 bases; bases outside gene matches: 4. From germline, CDR1 is SGDLS and CDR2 YYNGEE. CDR3 loop: CASSPRDSYNEQFF. In DNA, the CDR3 is TGTGCCAGCAGCCCCCGGGACAGCTACAATGAGCAGTTCTTC.

This clonotype was detected only a few times. At one boundary the junction diverges from the germline segment, which might be a read error. The chain uses TRBV20-1 and TRBJ2-5, with 8 positions matching TRBD1. Germline V gene data show CDR1 as DFQATT and CDR2 as SNEGSKA (reference sequence). The CDR3 has 17 residues. The chain's CDR3 is CCARVFVDRGPRETQYF. The CDR3, as DNA: TGCTGTGCTAGAGTCTTTGTCGACAGGGGCCCTCGGGAGACCCAGTACTTC.

Many counts were recorded for this clonotype. The chain is built from TRBV6-1 and TRBJ1-1; 9 bases align to TRBD1. Germline lookup yields CDR1 MNHNS and CDR2 SASEGT. Trimming took 5 bases from V and 3 from J; bases not matched to a gene: 4. This CDR3 region has 14 residues. As DNA, the CDR3 is TGTGCCAGCAGTATGGGACAGGGTTACACTGAAGCTTTCTTT. Protein product: CASSMGQGYTEAFF.

The chain has TRBV20-1 and TRBJ2-7, with D maybe TRBD1 (5 bases). Trimming left V 7 bases short and J 3 bases short, with 25 bases between. Germline CDR1 and CDR2: DFQATT and SNEGSKA (reference sequence). The length of the CDR3 is 16 residues. In nucleotides, the CDR3 is TGCAGTGTTGCCTCAGTGGAGACAGTTCTATTCTACGAGCAGTACTTC. Translated: CSVASVETVLFYEQYF.

Many counts were recorded for this clonotype. The rearrangement links TRBV20-1 to TRBJ1-1; D ambiguous. Germline V gene sequence: CDR1 DFQATT, CDR2 SNEGSKA (reference sequence). CDR3 length: 15 residues. V was pared by 3 bases and J by 1 base, with 15 bases between. The CDR3 region has the DNA TGCAGTGCTAGGATCCAGGCGTATCGGAACACTGAAGCTTTCTTT. It codes for CSARIQAYRNTEAFF.

The chain employs TRBV12-3 or TRBV12-4 and TRBJ2-1; a weak D match, TRBD1 (5 bases). This CDR3 contains 15 residues. The V and J ends lost 1 base and 3 bases respectively, with 10 bases between them. As DNA, the CDR3 is TGTGCCAGCAGTTTAGACAGGAGCTTCTACAATGAGCAGTTCTTC. This sequence encodes CASSLDRSFYNEQFF.

Many counts were recorded for this clonotype. V usage is TRBV3-1 and J usage is TRBJ2-3; D may be TRBD1 or TRBD2 (6 bases each). V shed 4 bases and J shed 0 bases, with 11 bases lying between them. The CDR3 has 15 amino acids. The germline V gene has CDR1 LGHDT and CDR2 YNNKEL (reference sequence). As DNA, the CDR3 is TGTGCCAGCAGCCCCGGGGGCTCTAGCACAGATACGCAGTATTTT. Protein product: CASSPGGSSTDTQYF.

The V gene is TRBV27, the J gene TRBJ1-2; D perhaps matches TRBD1 (5 bases). The CDR3 has 16 residues. CDR1 MNHEY and CDR2 SMNVEV come from the germline V gene (reference sequence). V dropped 3 bases and J dropped 4 bases, with 18 bases sitting between them. This chain's CDR3 is CASSFRVGPGGYGYTF. The CDR3 nucleotides read TGTGCCAGCAGTTTCCGGGTGGGCCCTGGGGGCTATGGCTACACCTTC.

V gene TRBV4-3 combines with J gene TRBJ2-1; D is possibly TRBD2 (5 bases). Between the trimmed V and J ends, which lost 0 bases and 5 bases, there was a span of 17 bases. The CDR3 is 17 amino acids. Germline V gives CDR1 LGHNA, CDR2 YSLEER. The CDR3 DNA follows: TGCGCCAGCAGCCAAGAGGGAGTCGAGGACTCAGACAATGAGCAGTTCTTC. Encoded protein: CASSQEGVEDSDNEQFF.

This clonotype has ten or more counts. The chain is built from TRBV11-1 and TRBJ2-1; D remains unclear. Germline CDR1 is SGHAT and CDR2 is FQDESV (reference sequence). The CDR3 contains 13 residues. The V gene lost 2 bases and the J gene lost 7 bases, with 9 bases spanning the gap. Written as DNA, the CDR3 is TGTGCCAGCAGCTTAATAAGTAGTAATGAGCAGTTCTTC. Its translation: CASSLISSNEQFF. Using reference TRBV11-1 and TRBJ2-1 for the parts outside the CDR3, the full variable domain is EAEVAQSPRYKITEKSQAVAFWCDPISGHATLYWYRQILGQGPELLVQFQDESVVDDSQLPKDRFSAERLKGVDSTLKIQPAELGDSAMYLCASSLISSNEQFFGPGTRLTVL.

This clonotype was counted at least ten times. The genes are TRBV5-1 and TRBJ2-1; D might be TRBD1 or TRBD2, each matching 6 bases. This CDR3 is 16 amino acids long. The germline V and J ends were trimmed by 4 bases and 10 bases, with 24 bases remaining between them. Germline V gene lookup returns CDR1 SGHRS and CDR2 YFSETQ. CDR3 DNA: TGCGCCAGCAGCCAGTCGGGGGCGCTCCGTGAAGGGGAGCAGTTCTTC. This translates into CASSQSGALREGEQFF.

In this sample, this clonotype turned up many times. The chain links TRBV29-1 to TRBJ2-7, with unresolved D. Per germline, CDR1 SQVTM and CDR2 ANQGSEA. V gave up 5 bases and J gave up 0 bases, with 14 bases separating them. This CDR3 contains 14 residues. The CDR3 reads CSVLRASSSYEQYF. In nucleotides, the CDR3 is TGCAGCGTTCTCCGGGCCTCGAGCTCCTACGAGCAGTACTTC.

This clonotype was detected only a few times. The V gene is TRBV2, the J gene TRBJ1-2, with 7 bases that match TRBD1. Germline V gene lookup returns CDR1 SNHLY and CDR2 FYNNEI. The CDR3 sequence is 15 residues long. The trim removed 3 bases at V and 8 bases at J, leaving 12 bases unmatched. CDR3 in amino acids: CASSDSRGQITGYTF. The DNA for the CDR3 is TGTGCCAGCAGTGACAGTCGGGGACAGATCACCGGCTACACCTTC. Full variable domain (missing parts from reference TRBV2 and TRBJ1-2): EPEVTQTPSHQVTQMGQEVILRCVPISNHLYFYWYRQILGQKVEFLVSFYNNEISEKSEIFDDQFSVERPDGSNFTLKIRSTKLEDSAMYFCASSDSRGQITGYTFGSGTRLTVV.

There are many counts of this clonotype. V gene TRBV20-1 combines with J gene TRBJ2-3; tentative D call: TRBD1 (5 bases). Trimming stripped 3 bases from V and 3 bases from J, with 19 bases between. This CDR3 has 16 residues. Germline V gives CDR1 DFQATT, CDR2 SNEGSKA (reference sequence). DNA for the CDR3: TGCAGTGCTAGCCTCGGACACCGGTGGACAACAGATACGCAGTATTTT. Residues: CSASLGHRWTTDTQYF.